The sequence of this T cell receptor beta chain was determined in a study of PD-L1 blockade in urothelial cancer. Background on the study: Between 0 and 3 chemotherapy regimens preceded treatment for each patient. The median T cell count in blood samples was some 150,000.

Note on this clone: Its antigen remains unknown.

Unmatched junction bases numbered 10, after V lost 5 bases and J lost 3 bases. The CDR3 is 15 residues long. Germline V gives CDR1 MNHNS, CDR2 SASEGT. Study-level points and caveats: For durable-benefit patients, tumor-associated blood clones expanded more at 3 weeks.

In each PCR, synthetic TCR analog templates were spiked in. Profiling relied on immunoSEQ multiplex PCR, and the TCRdb table lists in-frame clones only, not all of them. The data contain 30,000 to 35,000 clones, more than 65% of them seen just once; the ten biggest clones take up under 40%. The material was PBMCs, obtained around atezolizumab (anti-PD-L1) treatment. This chain joins TRBV6-1 and TRBJ2-7; 7 nucleotides align to TRBD1. The TCR sequence derives from a man between 60 and 75 years old with urothelial cancer. The CDR3 loop reads CASSLSNRGGYEQYF. CDR3 DNA: TGTGCCAGCAGTCTCAGTAACAGGGGCGGCTACGAGCAGTACTTC.